This entry describes one T cell receptor beta chain. Its specificity is not known. One end of the junction varies from germline; a read error may be responsible. Reverse transcription used roughly 0.45 to 1 ug RNA and random hexamers. immunoSEQ multiplex PCR amplified TCR beta CDR3 across 54 Vbeta, 13 Jbeta. TCRdb used MiXCR to reprocess the immunoSEQ multiplex PCR reads, holding one entry per CDR3 protein. Here the sample spans about 300,000 distinct CDR3 sequences, around 85% being singletons. CD8+ and CD4+ T cells circulating in blood were sequenced for TCR beta. Bulk CD8+ and CD4+ cells came from magnetic negative isolation; CD8+ TEMRA by FACS. Looked up from germline, CDR1 is KGHSH and CDR2 is LQKENI. This CDR3 is 14 amino acids long. This entry comes from a study of CD8 T cells in Susac syndrome. Study-wide results and limits: The relatively small number of individuals in the TCR sequencing and HLA analysis was acknowledged by the study.

The TCR comes from a human donor with multiple sclerosis. Sequencing was carried out using CD8+ T cells from PBMCs. The gene calls are TRBV18 and TRBJ2-7, with D possibly being TRBD1 (6 bases). The CDR3 nucleotides read TGTGCCAGCTCACCGCCAGGGGATCCCTACGAGCGGTACTTC. It is translated as CASSPPGDPYERYF.